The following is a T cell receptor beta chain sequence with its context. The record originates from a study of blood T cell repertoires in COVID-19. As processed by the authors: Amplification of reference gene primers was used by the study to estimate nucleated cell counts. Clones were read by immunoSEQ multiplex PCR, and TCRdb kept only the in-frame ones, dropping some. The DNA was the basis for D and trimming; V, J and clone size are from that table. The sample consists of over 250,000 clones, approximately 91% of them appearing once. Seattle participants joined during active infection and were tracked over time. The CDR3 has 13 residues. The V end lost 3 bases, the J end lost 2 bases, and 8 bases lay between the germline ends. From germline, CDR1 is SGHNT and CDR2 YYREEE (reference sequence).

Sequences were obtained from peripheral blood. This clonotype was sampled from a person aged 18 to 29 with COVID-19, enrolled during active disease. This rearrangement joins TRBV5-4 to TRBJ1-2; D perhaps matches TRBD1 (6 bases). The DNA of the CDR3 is TGTGCCAGCAGCTATGGACAGAACTATGGCTACACCTTC. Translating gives CASSYGQNYGYTF. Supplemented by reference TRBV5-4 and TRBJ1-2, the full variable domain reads ETGVTQSPTHLIKTRGQQVTLRCSSQSGHNTVSWYQQALGQGPQFIFQYYREEENGRGNFPPRFSGLQFPNYSSELNVNALELDDSALYLCASSYGQNYGYTFGSGTRLTVV.